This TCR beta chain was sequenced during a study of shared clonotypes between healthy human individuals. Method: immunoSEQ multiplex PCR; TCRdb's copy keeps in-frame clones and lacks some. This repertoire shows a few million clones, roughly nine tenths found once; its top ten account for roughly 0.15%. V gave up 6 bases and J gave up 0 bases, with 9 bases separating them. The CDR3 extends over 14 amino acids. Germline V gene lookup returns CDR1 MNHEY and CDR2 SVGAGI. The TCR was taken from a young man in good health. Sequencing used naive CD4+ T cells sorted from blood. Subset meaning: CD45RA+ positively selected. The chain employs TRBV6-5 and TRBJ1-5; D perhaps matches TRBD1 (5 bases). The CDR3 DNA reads TGTGCCAGCAGCCGGGGGAATAGCAATCAGCCCCAGCATTTT. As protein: CASSRGNSNQPQHF.